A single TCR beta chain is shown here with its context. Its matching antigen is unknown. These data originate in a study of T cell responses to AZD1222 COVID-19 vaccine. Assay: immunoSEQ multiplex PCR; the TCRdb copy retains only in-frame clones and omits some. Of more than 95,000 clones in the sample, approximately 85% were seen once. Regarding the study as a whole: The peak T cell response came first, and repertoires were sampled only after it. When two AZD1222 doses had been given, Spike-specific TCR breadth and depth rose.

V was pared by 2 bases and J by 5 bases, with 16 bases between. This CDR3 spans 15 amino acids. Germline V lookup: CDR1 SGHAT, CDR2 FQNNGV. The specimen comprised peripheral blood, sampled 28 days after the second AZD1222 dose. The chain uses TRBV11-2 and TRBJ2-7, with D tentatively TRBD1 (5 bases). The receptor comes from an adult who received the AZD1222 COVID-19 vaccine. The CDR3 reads CASSLSGQGANEQYF. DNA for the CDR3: TGTGCCAGCAGCTTATCGGGCCAGGGTGCAAACGAGCAGTACTTC.